The entry that follows covers one TCR beta chain sequence. Other DNA sequences of this sample code for an identical CDR3. These data are taken from a study of blood T cell repertoires in COVID-19. The protocol was immunoSEQ multiplex PCR, while the TCRdb copy is restricted to in-frame clones and leaves out a portion. The sample lists under 350,000 clones, around 86% occurring once. This CDR3 region has 11 residues. CDR1 is MDHEN, CDR2 SYDVKM, per germline. The ends were cut back, 4 bases at V and 7 bases at J, with 5 bases in the middle. Participants' own reports of clinical history determined their cohort assignment.

This sequence was found in a woman between 40 and 55 years old with acute COVID-19. The chain has TRBV28 and TRBJ1-5; unclear D gene. Sequencing was performed on PBMCs or T cells enriched from blood (not recorded which). The CDR3 reads CASSSGQPQHF. In DNA form, the CDR3 reads TGTGCCAGCAGTTCTGGCCAGCCCCAGCATTTT.